This T cell receptor beta chain came from a study of prognosis after radiotherapy for stage I lung cancer. Background on the study: Tumors were squamous cell carcinoma in roughly 7 patients and adenocarcinoma in around 13. SBRT spanned 3 to 5 fractions, reaching a biologically effective dose of at least 100 Gy. Study outcomes and limitations: Patients who had metastases reportedly showed TRBV and TRBJ gene usage that varied from that of patients who did not.

Germline V gives CDR1 KGHDR, CDR2 SFDVKD. The CDR3 runs to 15 residues. Trimming stripped 9 bases from V and 1 base from J, with 12 bases between. This clonotype was observed at least ten times. Antigen unknown. Multiplex PCR, run in two rounds, amplified TCR beta CDR3 from genomic DNA. First-round PCR employed TRBV- and TRBJ-specific primers for each gene. One entry per CDR3 protein, called by TCRdb with MiXCR from the multiplex PCR reads. The table includes about 19,000 distinct CDR3 sequences, approximately 46% detected once. Material: PBMCs, obtained before or after stereotactic body radiation therapy (not recorded which). This receptor was obtained from a donor aged 50 or older with non-small cell lung cancer. The chain has TRBV24-1 and TRBJ2-6; tentative D call: TRBD1 (6 bases). Written as DNA, the CDR3 is TGTGCCACCGGGGACAAAGTTTCTGGGGCCAACGTCCTGACTTTC. Amino acids: CATGDKVSGANVLTF.